The T cell receptor beta chain described here comes from a study of CD8+ T cells in alopecia areata. Study information: Treated patients were given 5 to 10 mg oral tofacitinib twice daily.

After isolation, RNA underwent reverse transcription to generate cDNA as the sequencing template. Method: immunoSEQ multiplex PCR; TCRdb's copy keeps in-frame clones and lacks some. The sample has almost 250,000 clones, 67% seen once. Alopecia areata patients provided lesional scalp punch biopsies and peripheral blood, both collected for the study. This CDR3 has 14 amino acids. Trimming took 0 bases from V and 4 from J, leaving 8 bases between them. Germline V gene sequence: CDR1 SGHRS, CDR2 YFSETQ. The sample in question was CD4+ T cells sorted from blood, obtained at week 0. The TCR sequence derives from a human donor with alopecia areata. This chain connects TRBV5-1 to TRBJ1-3, with D perhaps TRBD1 (5 bases). The CDR3 protein is CASSLAGRGNTIYF. The CDR3 DNA is TGCGCCAGCAGCTTGGCAGGGCGCGGAAACACCATATATTTT.